The next 25 T cell receptor beta chains were all read from a single sample in a study of OX40 agonist ivuxolimab in advanced cancers. Measured with immunoSEQ multiplex PCR; TCRdb has only the in-frame clones, and not every one. The table shows about 70,000 clones, with approximately 89% occurring only once. The sequences come from CD4+ or CD8+ T cells sorted from blood, collected in a trial of the OX40 agonist ivuxolimab. Receptor source: an adult with an advanced solid tumor such as melanoma, head and neck, liver or kidney cancer.

J is TRBJ1-6 and V is TRBV10-3; D not resolved. V was pared by 4 bases and J by 5 bases, with 6 bases between. Germline V gives CDR1 ENHRY, CDR2 SYGVKD. This CDR3 contains 13 residues. CDR3 coding DNA: TGTGCCATCAGTGGGACGGATAATTCACCCCTCCACTTT. As protein: CAISGTDNSPLHF.

The rearrangement joins TRBV5-8 to TRBJ1-1, with D possibly being TRBD1 (5 bases). Trimming pared 1 base from V and 6 bases from J, leaving 13 bases between. Germline V gene data show CDR1 as SGHTS and CDR2 as YDEGEE. CDR3 length equals 14 residues. The CDR3 sequence is CASSLYRREAEAFF. CDR3 DNA: TGTGCCAGCAGCTTGTACAGGCGAGAGGCTGAAGCTTTCTTT.

V and J are TRBV5-1 and TRBJ1-5; the match to TRBD1 covers 8 bases. CDR3 length: 14 amino acids. The trim removed 5 bases at V and 6 bases at J, leaving 7 bases unmatched. Germline V gene lookup returns CDR1 SGHRS and CDR2 YFSETQ. CDR3 in amino acids: CASSPDREGQPQHF. The CDR3 nucleotides are TGCGCCAGCAGTCCGGACAGGGAGGGTCAGCCCCAGCATTTT.

Worth noting for this clone: One end of the junction is discordant with germline, which a read error may explain. V gene TRBV6-1 combines with J gene TRBJ1-1, with TRBD1 as a possible D gene (6 bases). Germline V lookup: CDR1 MNHNS, CDR2 SASEGT. The CDR3 totals 15 residues. As DNA, the CDR3 is TGTGCCAGCAGGGAAGGCCTTGGGGGCGGCACTGAAGCTTTCTTT. Its translation is CASREGLGGGTEAFF.

The rearrangement uses TRBV2 and TRBJ2-3, with D possibly TRBD2 on 6 matching bases. Germline V gives CDR1 SNHLY, CDR2 FYNNEI. Trimming took 6 bases from V and 5 from J, leaving 15 bases between them. The CDR3 runs to 14 residues. Here the CDR3 DNA reads TGTGCCAGCAGCCCTTCGACTAGTATAGATACGCAGTATTTT. Amino acids: CASSPSTSIDTQYF.

The chain couples TRBV5-1 to TRBJ2-1; 7 bases align to TRBD2. The V gene end was trimmed by 4 bases and the J gene end by 0 bases; junction bases not matched to a gene: 10. This CDR3 comprises 17 residues. Germline lookup yields CDR1 SGHRS and CDR2 YFSETQ. CDR3 sequence (DNA): TGCGCCAGCAGCCTTACTAGCGCTTCTAGCTCCTACAATGAGCAGTTCTTC. Encoded protein: CASSLTSASSSYNEQFF.

This clone was recorded only once. V and J are TRBV6-1 and TRBJ1-2, with 8 bases matching TRBD1. CDR3 length: 14 residues. V lost 6 bases and J lost 2; bases outside the gene matches: 5. Germline V lookup: CDR1 MNHNS, CDR2 SASEGT. CDR3 in amino acids: CASRERTGNYGYTF. DNA for the CDR3: TGTGCCAGCAGGGAAAGGACAGGGAACTATGGCTACACCTTC.

The chain couples TRBV18 to TRBJ2-3; D is undetermined. The CDR3 totals 14 residues. Trimming removed 3 bases from V and 1 base from J, with 8 bases in between. The germline V gene encodes CDR1 KGHSH and CDR2 LQKENI. The CDR3 DNA is TGTGCCAGCTCACCCCCCGTCGGCACAGATACGCAGTATTTT. This codes for CASSPPVGTDTQYF.

The chain is built from TRBV15 and TRBJ2-3, with 12 bases lining up with TRBD2. V was clipped by 5 bases and J by 2 bases; unmatched bases: 11. This CDR3 is built from 18 residues. Germline V gives CDR1 LNHNV, CDR2 YYDKDF (reference sequence). CDR3 region: CATSPGTSGRTFTDTQYF. The CDR3 bases are TGTGCCACCAGCCCGGGGACTAGCGGGCGAACCTTCACAGATACGCAGTATTTT.

As DNA, the CDR3 is TGTGCCAGCAGTTATCGGGGTTTAAGGGATGAGCAGTTCTTC. This sequence encodes CASSYRGLRDEQFF. The V gene is TRBV6-6, the J gene TRBJ2-1; tentative D call: TRBD2 (5 bases). CDR1 and CDR2 from the germline V gene are MNHNY and SVGAGI (reference sequence). The CDR3 runs 14 residues. Trimming shortened V by 3 bases and J by 8 bases, and 14 bases separated the two germline ends.

This chain uses TRBV5-4 with TRBJ2-7; D might be TRBD2 (7 bases). CDR3 size: 15 residues. Per germline, CDR1 SGHNT and CDR2 YYREEE (reference sequence). V lost 4 bases and J 3 bases, leaving 17 bases between the germline ends. Here the CDR3 reads CASSIGGGGVYEQYF. The CDR3 bases are TGTGCCAGCAGCATAGGGGGGGGAGGAGTCTACGAGCAGTACTTC.

The chain links TRBV19 to TRBJ1-2; 9 nucleotides align to TRBD1. The CDR3 spans 14 residues. With V trimmed by 3 bases and J by 7 bases, 6 bases remained unmatched. Germline-derived CDR1 and CDR2 are LNHDA and SQIVND (reference sequence). The CDR3 DNA is TGTGCCAGTAGTATCGCACAGGGGGCGCGTGGCTACACCTTC. Protein sequence: CASSIAQGARGYTF.

V and J are TRBV19 and TRBJ1-6, with 10 bases matching TRBD1. J gave up 7 bases and V 4 bases, and 4 bases lay outside the gene matches. The germline V gene has CDR1 LNHDA and CDR2 SQIVND (reference sequence). CDR3 length equals 15 residues. DNA for the CDR3: TGTGCCAGTAGTACCGGGACAGGGGTGAATTCACCCCTCCACTTT. It is translated as CASSTGTGVNSPLHF.

The chain carries TRBV4-1 and TRBJ1-4; tentatively, D is TRBD1 (6 bases). This CDR3 spans 17 amino acids. V shed 0 bases and J shed 3 bases, with 14 bases lying between them. The germline gives CDR1 MGHRA, CDR2 YSYEKL. The CDR3 protein is CASSQDRGAVANEKLFF. CDR3 DNA: TGCGCCAGCAGCCAAGACAGGGGCGCCGTGGCTAATGAAAAACTGTTTTTT.

In regard to this clone: The identical CDR3 is also encoded by other nucleotide sequences in the sample. The CDR3 is CASSPPGQGLREQYF. CDR3 coding DNA: TGTGCCAGCTCACCCCCGGGACAGGGTCTTCGAGAGCAGTACTTC. The chain joins TRBV18 to TRBJ2-7, with 9 bases lining up with TRBD1. J was trimmed by 7 bases and V by 3 bases; bases with no gene match: 10. Germline V lookup: CDR1 KGHSH, CDR2 LQKENI. CDR3 length: 15 residues.

The genes are TRBV6-5 and TRBJ1-6; 7 bases are shared with TRBD1. The CDR3 is 16 amino acids. Losses at the gene ends were 4 bases for V and 5 bases for J; bases not matched to a gene: 8. Germline V CDR1 and CDR2: MNHEY, SVGAGI. The CDR3 bases are TGTGCCAGCAGTTTGGGACAGCTCGTGGATAATTCACCCCTCCACTTT. This sequence encodes CASSLGQLVDNSPLHF.

The chain combines TRBV6-6 with TRBJ1-6; the D gene is possibly TRBD1 (5 bases). The germline V and J ends were trimmed by 5 bases and 10 bases, with 12 bases remaining between them. Germline-derived CDR1 and CDR2 are MNHNY and SVGAGI (reference sequence). This CDR3 contains 13 residues. The CDR3 DNA sequence: TGTGCCAGCAGTCGGGACTTAGGATCACCCCTCCACTTT. Translated, it gives CASSRDLGSPLHF.

The chain has TRBV6-5 and TRBJ1-2, with a possible D match to TRBD1 (5 bases). Per the germline V gene, CDR1 is MNHEY and CDR2 is SVGAGI. V lost 5 bases and J lost 8, with 12 bases in between. The CDR3 is 12 amino acids. CDR3 in amino acids: CASSDWGDGYTF. The DNA of the CDR3 is TGTGCCAGCAGTGACTGGGGGGACGGCTACACCTTC.

The V and J genes are TRBV6-1 and TRBJ2-1, with D perhaps given as TRBD1 or TRBD2 (5 bases each). The CDR3 contains 15 residues. V lost 5 bases, J lost 1 base, and 12 bases lay in between. Germline values: CDR1 MNHNS, CDR2 SASEGT. The CDR3: CASSPRDASYNEQFF. The DNA of the CDR3 is TGTGCCAGCAGTCCCCGGGACGCTTCCTACAATGAGCAGTTCTTC.

The genes are TRBV6-1 and TRBJ2-5; TRBD1 agrees at 10 bases. This CDR3 spans 15 amino acids. CDR1 and CDR2 from the germline V gene are MNHNS and SASEGT. Trimming took 5 bases from V and 5 from J; bases not matched to a gene: 8. This CDR3 is CASSNPGTGDETQYF. In DNA, the CDR3 is TGTGCCAGCAGTAATCCCGGGACAGGGGACGAGACCCAGTACTTC.

CDR3 amino acids: CASNDAPWGERSNTEAFF. The CDR3 region has the DNA TGTGCCAGCAACGACGCCCCTTGGGGGGAACGATCGAACACTGAAGCTTTCTTT. The chain is built from TRBV21-1 and TRBJ1-1. TRBV21-1 is a pseudogene locus. This CDR3 comprises 18 residues.

The chain links TRBV29-1 to TRBJ2-5; 7 nucleotides line up with TRBD2. V was pared by 4 bases and J by 5 bases, with 10 bases of the junction left unmatched. In germline, CDR1 is SQVTM, CDR2 ANQGSEA. The CDR3 contains 14 residues. The CDR3 region is CSVGRDYRGETQYF. The CDR3 DNA sequence: TGCAGCGTTGGGCGGGACTACCGGGGGGAGACCCAGTACTTC.

CDR3 bases: TGCGCCAGCAGCCCCTGGTTTGGAAGAGATAGCAATCAGCCCCAGCATTTT. Residues: CASSPWFGRDSNQPQHF. This chain uses TRBV4-1 with TRBJ1-5; D ambiguous. V was clipped by 4 bases and J by 0 bases, with 16 bases between them. CDR1 and CDR2 from the germline V gene are MGHRA and YSYEKL. This CDR3 comprises 17 residues.

The J gene is TRBJ1-1, the V gene TRBV6-1; no reliable D call. This CDR3 contains 16 residues. Trimming left V 0 bases short and J 4 bases short, with 15 bases between. Per the germline V gene, CDR1 is MNHNS and CDR2 is SASEGT. The CDR3 nucleotides read TGTGCCAGCAGTGAAGCGCTACCGGGCCCCTTCACTGAAGCTTTCTTT. It is translated as CASSEALPGPFTEAFF.

This rearrangement joins TRBV6-6 to TRBJ1-5; D is undetermined. V was pared by 6 bases and J by 0 bases, with 3 bases between. Germline values: CDR1 MNHNY, CDR2 SVGAGI (reference sequence). The CDR3 is 12 amino acids. CDR3 DNA: TGTGCCAGCAGCGGTAGCAATCAGCCCCAGCATTTT. Residues: CASSGSNQPQHF.